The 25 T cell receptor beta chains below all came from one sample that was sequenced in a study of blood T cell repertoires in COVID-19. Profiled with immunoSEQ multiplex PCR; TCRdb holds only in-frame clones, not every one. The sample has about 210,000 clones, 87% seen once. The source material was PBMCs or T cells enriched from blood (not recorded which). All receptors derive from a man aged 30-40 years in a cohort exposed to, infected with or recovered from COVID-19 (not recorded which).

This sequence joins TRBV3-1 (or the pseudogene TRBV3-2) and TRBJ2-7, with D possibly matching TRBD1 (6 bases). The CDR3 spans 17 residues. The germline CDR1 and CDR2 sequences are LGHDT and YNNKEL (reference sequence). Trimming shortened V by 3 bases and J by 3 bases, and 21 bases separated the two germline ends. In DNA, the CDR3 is TGTGCCAGCAGCCAGTTCCTGGGGGCTAGCAAGTTCTACGAGCAGTACTTC. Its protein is CASSQFLGASKFYEQYF.

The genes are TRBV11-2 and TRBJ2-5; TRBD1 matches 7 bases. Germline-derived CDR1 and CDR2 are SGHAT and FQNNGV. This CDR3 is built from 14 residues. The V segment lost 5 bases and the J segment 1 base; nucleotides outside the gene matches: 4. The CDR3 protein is CASSQTGSQETQYF. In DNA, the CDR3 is TGTGCCAGCAGCCAGACAGGGTCCCAAGAGACCCAGTACTTC.

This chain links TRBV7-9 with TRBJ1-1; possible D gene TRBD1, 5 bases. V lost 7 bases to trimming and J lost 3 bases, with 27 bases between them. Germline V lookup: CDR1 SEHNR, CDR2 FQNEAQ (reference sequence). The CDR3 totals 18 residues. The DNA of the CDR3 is TGTGCCAGCACCTCCGGGCGGGGCCGTTACTACGAGGACACTGAAGCTTTCTTT. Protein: CASTSGRGRYYEDTEAFF.

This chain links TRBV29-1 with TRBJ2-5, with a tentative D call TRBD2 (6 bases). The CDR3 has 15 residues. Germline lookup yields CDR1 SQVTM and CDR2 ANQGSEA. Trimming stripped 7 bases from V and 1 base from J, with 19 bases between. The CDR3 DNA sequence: TGCAGCGCCAACCGGGACCCGCGGGGCCAAGAGACCCAGTACTTC. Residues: CSANRDPRGQETQYF. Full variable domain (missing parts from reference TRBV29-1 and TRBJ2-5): SAVISQKPSRDICQRGTSLTIQCQVDSQVTMMFWYRQQPGQSLTLIATANQGSEATYESGFVIDKFPISRPNLTFSTLTVSNMSPEDSSIYLCSANRDPRGQETQYFGPGTRLLVL.

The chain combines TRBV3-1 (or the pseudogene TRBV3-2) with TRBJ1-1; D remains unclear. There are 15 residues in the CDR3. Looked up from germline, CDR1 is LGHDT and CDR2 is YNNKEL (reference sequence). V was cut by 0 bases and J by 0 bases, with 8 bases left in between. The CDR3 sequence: CASSQDRGMNTEAFF. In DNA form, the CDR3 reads TGTGCCAGCAGCCAAGATCGGGGAATGAACACTGAAGCTTTCTTT.

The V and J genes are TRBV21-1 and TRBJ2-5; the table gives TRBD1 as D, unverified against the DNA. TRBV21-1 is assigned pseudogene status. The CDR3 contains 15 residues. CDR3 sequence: CASSNREGQEETQYF. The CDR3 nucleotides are TGTGCCAGCAGCAATAGGGAAGGACAGGAAGAGACCCAGTACTTC.

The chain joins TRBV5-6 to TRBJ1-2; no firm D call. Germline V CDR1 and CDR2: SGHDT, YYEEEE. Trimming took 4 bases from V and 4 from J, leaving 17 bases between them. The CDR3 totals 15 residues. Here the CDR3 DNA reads TGTGCCAGCAGCGATGAGGTCAGCTTCATCTATGGCTACACCTTC. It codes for CASSDEVSFIYGYTF.

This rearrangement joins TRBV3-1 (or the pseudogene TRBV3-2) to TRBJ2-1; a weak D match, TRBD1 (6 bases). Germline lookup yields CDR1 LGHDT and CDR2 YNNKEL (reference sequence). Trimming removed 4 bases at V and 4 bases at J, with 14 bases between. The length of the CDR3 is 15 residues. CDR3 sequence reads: CASSPGLQGYNEQFF. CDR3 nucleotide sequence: TGTGCCAGCAGCCCAGGACTCCAGGGGTACAATGAGCAGTTCTTC.

CDR3 residues: CASSVASGLLNNEQFF. DNA of the CDR3: TGTGCCAGCAGCGTAGCCTCAGGATTGCTTAACAATGAGCAGTTCTTC. The chain combines TRBV9 with TRBJ2-1, with D unresolved. Trimming cost V 0 bases and J 5 bases, with 15 bases left between them. In germline, CDR1 is SGDLS, CDR2 YYNGEE. The length of the CDR3 is 16 residues.

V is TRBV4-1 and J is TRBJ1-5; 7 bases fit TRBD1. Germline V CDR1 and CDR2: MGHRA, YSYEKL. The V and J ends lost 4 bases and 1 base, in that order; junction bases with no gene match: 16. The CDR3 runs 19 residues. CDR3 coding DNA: TGCGCCAGCAGCCGGGGAACAGGGGCTTCTATTCTGAGCAATCAGCCCCAGCATTTT. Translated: CASSRGTGASILSNQPQHF.

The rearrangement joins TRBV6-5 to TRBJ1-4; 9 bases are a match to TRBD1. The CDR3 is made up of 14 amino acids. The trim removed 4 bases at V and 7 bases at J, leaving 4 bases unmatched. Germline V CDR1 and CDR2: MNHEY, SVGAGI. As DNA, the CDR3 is TGTGCCAGCAGTTTGGACAGGGGAGGTGAAAAACTGTTTTTT. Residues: CASSLDRGGEKLFF.

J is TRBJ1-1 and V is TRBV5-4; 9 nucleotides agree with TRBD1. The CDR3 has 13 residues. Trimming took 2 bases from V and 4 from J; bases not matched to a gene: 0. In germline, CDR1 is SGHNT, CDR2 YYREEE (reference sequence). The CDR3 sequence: CASSLQGATEAFF. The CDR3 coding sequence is TGTGCCAGCAGCTTACAGGGGGCCACTGAAGCTTTCTTT.

CDR3 DNA sequence: TGTGCCGTAGTCCCCCGACAGGGATTGAACACTGAAGCTTTCTTT. Amino acids: CAVVPRQGLNTEAFF. The chain joins TRBV6-5 to TRBJ1-1; 7 nucleotides align to TRBD1. V was pared by 11 bases and J by 0 bases, with 12 bases of the junction left unmatched. Germline V CDR1 and CDR2: MNHEY, SVGAGI. CDR3 length: 15 amino acids.

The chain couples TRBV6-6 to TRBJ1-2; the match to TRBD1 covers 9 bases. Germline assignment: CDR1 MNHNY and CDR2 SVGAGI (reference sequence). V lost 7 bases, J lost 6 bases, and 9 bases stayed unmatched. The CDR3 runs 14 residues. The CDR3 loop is CASILPGQGDGYTF. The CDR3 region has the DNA TGTGCCAGCATCCTACCGGGACAGGGTGATGGCTACACCTTC.

The CDR3, as DNA: TGTGCCAGTAGTTCACAACAGGGTTGGATTGACAATGAGCAGTTCTTC. It translates to CASSSQQGWIDNEQFF. The rearrangement links TRBV19 to TRBJ2-1; TRBD1 is a possible D gene (6 bases). This CDR3 is built from 16 residues. Germline lookup yields CDR1 LNHDA and CDR2 SQIVND (reference sequence). Trimming took off 5 bases at V and 5 bases at J, with 19 bases between the two ends.

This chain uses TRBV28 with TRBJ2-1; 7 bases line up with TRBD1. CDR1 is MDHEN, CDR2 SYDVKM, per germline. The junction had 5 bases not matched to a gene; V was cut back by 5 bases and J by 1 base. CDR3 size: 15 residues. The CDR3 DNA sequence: TGTGCCAGCAGTCCAGACAGGGCGTCCTACAATGAGCAGTTCTTC. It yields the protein CASSPDRASYNEQFF.

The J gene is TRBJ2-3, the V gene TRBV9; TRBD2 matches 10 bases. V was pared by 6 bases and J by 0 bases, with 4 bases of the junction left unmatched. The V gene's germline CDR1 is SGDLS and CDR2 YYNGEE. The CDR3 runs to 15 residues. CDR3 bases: TGTGCCAGCACATTTAGCGGGGGGAGCACAGATACGCAGTATTTT. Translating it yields CASTFSGGSTDTQYF.

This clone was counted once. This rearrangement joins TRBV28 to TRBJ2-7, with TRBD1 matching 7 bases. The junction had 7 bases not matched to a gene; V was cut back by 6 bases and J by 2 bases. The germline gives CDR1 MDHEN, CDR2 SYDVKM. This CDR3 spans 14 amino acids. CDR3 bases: TGTGCCAGCAGCCCCACAGGGGTTCCCTACGAGCAGTACTTC. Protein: CASSPTGVPYEQYF.

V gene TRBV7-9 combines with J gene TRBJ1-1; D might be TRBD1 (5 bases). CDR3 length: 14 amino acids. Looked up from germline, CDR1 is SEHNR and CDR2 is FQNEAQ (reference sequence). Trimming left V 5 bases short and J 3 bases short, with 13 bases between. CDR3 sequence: CASSRRQIDTEAFF. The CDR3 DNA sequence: TGTGCCAGCAGCCGACGACAGATCGACACTGAAGCTTTCTTT.

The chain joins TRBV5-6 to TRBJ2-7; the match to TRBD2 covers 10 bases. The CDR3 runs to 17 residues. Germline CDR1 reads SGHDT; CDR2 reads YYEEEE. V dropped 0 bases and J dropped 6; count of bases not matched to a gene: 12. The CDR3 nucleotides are TGTGCCAGCAGCTTGGCTTTTTTGGCTAGCGGGAGCGGCGAGCAGTACTTC. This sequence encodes CASSLAFLASGSGEQYF. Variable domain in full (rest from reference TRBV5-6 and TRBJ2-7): DAGVTQSPTHLIKTRGQQVTLRCSPKSGHDTVSWYQQALGQGPQFIFQYYEEEERQRGNFPDRFSGHQFPNYSSELNVNALLLGDSALYLCASSLAFLASGSGEQYFGPGTRLTVT.

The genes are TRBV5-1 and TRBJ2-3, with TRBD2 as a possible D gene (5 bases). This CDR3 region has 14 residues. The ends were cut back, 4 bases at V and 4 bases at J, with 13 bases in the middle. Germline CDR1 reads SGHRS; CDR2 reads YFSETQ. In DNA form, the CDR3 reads TGCGCCAGCAGCGTTCGGGATGAGGCAGATACGCAGTATTTT. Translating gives CASSVRDEADTQYF.

The chain's CDR3 is CASSESSGNEKLFF. In nucleotides, the CDR3 is TGCGCCAGCAGTGAGTCTAGCGGGAACGAAAAACTGTTTTTT. The chain employs TRBV10-1 and TRBJ1-4; D gene uncertain. Germline loops: CDR1 WNHNN, CDR2 SYGVQD (reference sequence). The CDR3 has 14 amino acids. V shed 0 bases and J shed 8 bases, with 10 bases lying between them.

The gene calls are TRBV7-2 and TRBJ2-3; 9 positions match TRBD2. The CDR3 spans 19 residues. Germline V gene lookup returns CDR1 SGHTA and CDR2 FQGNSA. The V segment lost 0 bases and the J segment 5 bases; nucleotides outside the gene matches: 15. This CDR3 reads CASSLAPGSGGGGLDTQYF. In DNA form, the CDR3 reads TGTGCCAGCAGCTTAGCGCCAGGTTCAGGCGGGGGGGGTCTAGATACGCAGTATTTT.

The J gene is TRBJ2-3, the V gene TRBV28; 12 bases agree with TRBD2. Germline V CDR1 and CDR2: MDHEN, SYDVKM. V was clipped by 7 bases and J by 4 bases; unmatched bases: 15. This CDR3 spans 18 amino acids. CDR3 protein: CASTPSGRAMGIADTQYF. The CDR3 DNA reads TGTGCCAGCACGCCTAGCGGGAGGGCCATGGGTATCGCAGATACGCAGTATTTT.

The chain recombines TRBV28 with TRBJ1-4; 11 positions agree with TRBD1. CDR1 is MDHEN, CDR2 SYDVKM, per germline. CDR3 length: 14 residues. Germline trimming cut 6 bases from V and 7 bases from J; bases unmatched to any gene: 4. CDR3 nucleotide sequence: TGTGCCAGCAGGGGGACAGGGGGTCGTGAAAAACTGTTTTTT. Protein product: CASRGTGGREKLFF.